This T cell receptor beta chain was profiled in a study of human thymus T cells. General study findings and limits: Thymic and blood repertoires appeared to carry a bias in their V and J gene usage. What related research reported was that thymic repertoires overlapped highly among unrelated individuals.

Thymic resections from corrective heart surgery supplied the tissue. Samples came from healthy Finnish infants during open corrective cardiac surgery. CDR1 and CDR2 (germline): GTSNPN, SVGIG (reference sequence). The CDR3 is 17 amino acids. Trimming stripped 6 bases from V and 4 bases from J, with 22 bases between. Profiling relied on immunoSEQ multiplex PCR, and the TCRdb table lists in-frame clones only, not all of them. The sample contains tens of thousands of clones, 90% to 95% of which appear only once. Worth noting for this clone: The antigen remains undetermined.

The V call is TRBV30, the J call TRBJ2-6; D unclear. The sequenced sample consisted of thymus tissue. This clonotype originated in a girl younger than two with a congenital heart defect but otherwise immunologically healthy. In DNA form, the CDR3 reads TGTGCCTGCCCCCCGCCCTGGGTGCCTCTCGGGGCCAACGTCCTGACTTTC. It codes for CACPPPWVPLGANVLTF.